Sequencing of this TCR beta chain was carried out in a study of shared clonotypes between healthy human individuals (TCRdb year 2020). Broadly, across the study: The cohort included three men and a couple of women between 18 and 49 years of age. Leukapheresis yielded between about 0.85 and 10 billion PBMCs per donor. For each donor, CD4 naive and CD4 memory were each given three plates, CD8 naive was given two plates, and CD8 memory was given one plate. To increase sequencing depth and limit assay-specific biases, TCR repertoire library preparation and sequencing were carried out by different laboratories using diverse techniques. To estimate repertoire size and how much clonotype sharing occurs between individuals, the study deeply sequenced the blood TCR repertoires of several healthy adults. General study outcomes and caveats: Larger estimated clonotype richness was generally found for naive subsets than for memory subsets. Incomplete sequencing was indicated by rarefaction of sorted-subset datasets, despite the large sequencing depth. Across a handful of donors, roughly 5.4% of naive CD4, 3% to 4% of naive CD8, about 2.3% of memory CD4, and about 0.44% of memory CD8 clonotypes were shared. Pairwise subsampling led to the expectation that sequencing depth would affect the degree of clonotype sharing among donors. The small number of donors limited the genetic and exposure-history diversity represented. Sampling was restricted to blood, and TCR repertoires in tissues likely differ from the TCR repertoires found in blood. Clonotypes shared by all four sorted-subset donors showed higher generation probabilities than non-shared clonotypes.

The CDR3 holds 16 amino acids from the cysteine to the phenylalanine. Left in the record is the CDR3 DNA by itself, 48 bases read in frame from the first base. Per the germline V gene (reference sequence), SEHNR is the CDR1 and FQNEAQ is the CDR2. Clipping removes 1 base from V and 3 bases from J, with 2 as the unmatched junction base count. Note on this clone: Its antigen remains unidentified. Nothing much larger sits one base from this clone, and base qualities are not available.

Using the deep immunoSEQ assay, multiplex PCR amplified TCR CDR3 regions from genomic DNA. Genomic DNA extracted from each cell subset was distributed evenly over all wells of several immunoSEQ 96-well plates, and each plate served as one replicate. For sorted subsets, each replicate PCR was loaded with 150 to 250 ng genomic DNA, equivalent to 25,000 to 30,000 T cell genomes. The purified libraries were quantified using a Qubit 3.0 fluorometer, sized with a Bioanalyzer 2100, and then quantified again using the KAPA Library Quantification kit. A separate single-read 150-cycle Illumina NextSeq 550 flow cell was used to sequence each immunoSEQ 96-well plate. Processing in the source paper ran as follows. Because the immunoSEQ output included only junctional sequences and no quality scores, the filtering could not be the same as the filtering used for full-length reads. Sequences were annotated with PyIR, a Python wrapper for IgBLAST v1.9, using IMGT germline references to assign V/J genes and CDR3. Reads were filtered out if the reads had weak V/J assignments (E-value above 1e-6), no CDR3, stop codons, out-of-frame junctions, or ambiguous translated residues. A V3J clonotype was defined by an identical inferred V gene, J gene, and CDR3 amino acid sequence. To compute the percentage overlap between repertoires, the number of shared unique clonotypes was divided by the size of the smaller repertoire. Three approaches were used to assess repertoire richness: RTK rarefaction, the Chao1 estimator, and Recon v2.1 estimates of unobserved clonotypes. Generation probabilities were computed with OLGA for all TCRbeta clonotypes obtained by the gDNA method from several donors. As stored in TCRdb, this immuneACCESS dataset retains in-frame rearrangements with V and J assigned. A fraction of the clones does not appear; measured against another copy, unresolved V genes explain less than half of the discrepancy, and the remainder lacks a known reason. V and J calls and clone size come straight from that table; D and trimming were deduced from the DNA. The sample includes about 690,000 clones, with roughly 88% observed a single time. The ten largest clonotypes hold about 33% of the sample.

The donors were healthy, HIV-negative adults with no recently reported acute infections or vaccinations. Every donor was a Caucasian adult residing in Nashville, Tennessee, USA. The CD8 memory samples were a combination of magnetically selected CD45RO+ cells and CCR7-negative CD45RA+ effector memory (TemRA) cells. After blood collection by leukapheresis, PBMCs were isolated using Ficoll-Histopaque density gradient centrifugation and then cryopreserved in the vapor phase of liquid nitrogen. Purity and quantity of every magnetically sorted T cell population were checked by analytical flow cytometry. From each sorted fraction, genomic DNA was isolated and quantified by UV absorbance on a Nanodrop 2000c.

Sequencing was performed on memory CD8+ T cells from PBMCs. The cell subset or site label here, explained by the study, means: CD45RO+ cells pooled with CCR7-negative TemRA cells. The sequence came from a man aged 18 to 29 in good health. Some clones in this sample may be carry-over from other donors' samples. The sequence is built from TRBV7-9 and TRBJ2-1; TRBD2 aligns with 11 central bases. The CDR3 protein: CASSLGTSGYYNEQFF. Read as DNA, the sequence is TGTGCCAGCAGCTTAGGGACTAGCGGGTACTACAATGAGCAGTTCTTC.